This T cell receptor beta chain was obtained from a study of blood T cell repertoires in COVID-19. At the level of the study: COVID-19 samples, acute and convalescent, were from the United States, Italy and Spain.

The CDR3 is 14 residues long. V lost 10 bases and J 6 bases, leaving 18 bases between the germline ends. Germline CDR1 reads MNHEY; CDR2 reads SVGAGI. Profiled with immunoSEQ multiplex PCR; TCRdb holds only in-frame clones, not every one. The sample lists about 270,000 clones; roughly nine tenths were seen once. A single count supports this clone. The specimen sequenced was peripheral blood. The TCR was taken from a woman in her thirties with COVID-19, enrolled during active disease. The chain links TRBV6-5 to TRBJ2-2, with D possibly matching TRBD2 (6 bases). The CDR3 coding sequence is TGTGCCACCCGCGGGACGAAAGGGGCCGGGGAGCTGTTTTTT. Its translation: CATRGTKGAGELFF.